These 3 T cell receptor beta chains were all obtained from the same sample, sequenced in a study of shared clonotypes between healthy human individuals. Assay: immunoSEQ multiplex PCR; the TCRdb copy retains only in-frame clones and omits some. This table holds about 680,000 clones, around 73% found once. The sample was memory CD4+ T cells sorted from blood. Subset meaning: CD45RA-negative fraction. The receptors derive from a woman in her twenties or thirties in good health.

This chain joins TRBV27 and TRBJ1-4; no clear D gene. This CDR3 has 15 residues. Germline CDR1 reads MNHEY; CDR2 reads SMNVEV (reference sequence). With 6 bases removed from V and 4 bases from J, the gap between germline ends came to 15 bases. The CDR3 protein is CASRPWGGHNEKLFF. CDR3 nucleotides: TGTGCCAGCAGGCCGTGGGGAGGGCATAATGAAAAACTGTTTTTT.

The chain has TRBV27 and TRBJ2-5; D might be TRBD2 (6 bases). The CDR3 sequence is 13 residues long. Germline assignment: CDR1 MNHEY and CDR2 SMNVEV (reference sequence). Trimming left V 3 bases short and J 5 bases short, with 10 bases between. CDR3 DNA: TGTGCCAGCAGTTTCCGGGGGATGGAGACCCAGTACTTC. The encoded protein is CASSFRGMETQYF.

The V and J genes are TRBV10-1 and TRBJ2-3, with TRBD2 as a possible D gene (5 bases). The CDR3 has 15 residues. Germline CDR1 and CDR2: WNHNN and SYGVQD (reference sequence). Trimming cost V 5 bases and J 5 bases, with 17 bases left between them. CDR3 DNA sequence: TGCGCCAGCAGTTTTGGAGGCCCCCCGGGAGATACGCAGTATTTT. Amino acids: CASSFGGPPGDTQYF.